These 22 T cell receptor beta chains originate from one sample sequenced in a study of blood T cell repertoires in COVID-19. TCRdb's table, derived via immunoSEQ multiplex PCR, lists solely in-frame clones and lacks some. The sample has 50,000 to 75,000 clones, 91% seen once. The sequenced sample consisted of peripheral blood. Receptors were obtained from a human donor in a cohort sampled during active COVID-19.

Concerning this clone: One end of the junction is discordant with germline, which a read error may explain. The chain carries TRBV7-7 and TRBJ2-5; the D gene is possibly TRBD1 (6 bases). CDR1 and CDR2 (germline): SSHAT, FNYEAQ (reference sequence). The CDR3 is made up of 15 amino acids. The CDR3 is CASSEYTGSQETQYF. The DNA of the CDR3 is TGTGCTAGCAGCGAATACACAGGGTCCCAAGAGACCCAGTACTTC. Full variable domain (rest looked up from reference TRBV7-7 and TRBJ2-5): GAGVSQSPRYKVTKRGQDVTLRCDPISSHATLYWYQQALGQGPEFLTYFNYEAQPDKSGLPSDRFSAERPEGSISTLTIQRTEQRDSAMYRCASSEYTGSQETQYFGPGTRLLVL.

V is TRBV29-1 and J is TRBJ2-7, with 7 bases lining up with TRBD2. This CDR3 region has 14 residues. The germline CDR1 and CDR2 sequences are SQVTM and ANQGSEA. Germline trimming cut 6 bases from V and 3 bases from J; bases unmatched to any gene: 11. CDR3 amino acids: CSVDLWGGNYEQYF. CDR3 DNA: TGCAGCGTGGATCTGTGGGGGGGGAACTACGAGCAGTACTTC.

There are a few counts of this clone. V is TRBV11-2 and J is TRBJ2-3, with D possibly matching TRBD2 (6 bases). Deletions cut 6 bases from V and 3 bases from J, with 16 bases between. Germline assignment: CDR1 SGHAT and CDR2 FQNNGV. The CDR3 runs to 15 residues. This chain's CDR3 is CASRETRLKTDTQYF. As DNA, the CDR3 is TGTGCCAGCAGAGAGACTAGATTAAAGACAGATACGCAGTATTTT.

This rearrangement joins TRBV6-6 to TRBJ1-2, with a possible D match to TRBD1 (6 bases). The V gene lost 6 bases and the J gene lost 4 bases, with 15 bases spanning the gap. The V gene's germline CDR1 is MNHNY and CDR2 SVGAGI (reference sequence). This CDR3 region has 14 residues. CDR3 bases: TGTGCCAGCAGCTATGCAAAACAGGGCTATGGCTACACCTTC. Translation: CASSYAKQGYGYTF.

This sequence joins TRBV4-3 and TRBJ1-2, with 7 bases identical to TRBD1. The junction had 6 bases not matched to a gene; V was cut back by 1 base and J by 4 bases. This CDR3 has 15 residues. Germline lookup yields CDR1 LGHNA and CDR2 YSLEER. The CDR3 is CASSQATGEIYGYTF. The CDR3 region has the DNA TGCGCCAGCAGCCAAGCCACAGGGGAAATCTATGGCTACACCTTC.

The V call is TRBV7-6, the J call TRBJ2-2, with 13 bases fitting TRBD2. The CDR3 loop spans 16 amino acids. Germline V lookup: CDR1 SGHVS, CDR2 FNYEAQ. The V and J ends lost 3 bases and 8 bases, in that order; junction bases with no gene match: 6. This CDR3 is CASSFGLAGEKGELFF. CDR3 bases: TGTGCCAGCAGCTTCGGACTAGCGGGAGAAAAGGGGGAGCTGTTTTTT. Full variable domain (remainder filled in from reference TRBV7-6 and TRBJ2-2): GAGVSQSPRYKVTKRGQDVALRCDPISGHVSLYWYRQALGQGPEFLTYFNYEAQQDKSGLPNDRFSAERPEGSISTLTIQRTEQRDSAMYRCASSFGLAGEKGELFFGEGSRLTVL.

The CDR3: CASSSGLAGYNEQFF. CDR3 nucleotides: TGTGCCAGCAGCTCTGGACTAGCGGGGTACAATGAGCAGTTCTTC. V is TRBV7-9 and J is TRBJ2-1, with 12 positions matching TRBD2. The germline CDR1 and CDR2 sequences are SEHNR and FQNEAQ (reference sequence). The V gene end was trimmed by 4 bases and the J gene end by 4 bases; junction bases not matched to a gene: 2. This CDR3 has 15 amino acids.

V is TRBV2 and J is TRBJ1-2; D gene uncertain. Germline V gene data show CDR1 as SNHLY and CDR2 as FYNNEI. This CDR3 contains 15 residues. With 2 bases removed from V and 0 bases from J, the gap between germline ends came to 10 bases. CDR3 amino acids: CASSELGSSNYGYTF. The CDR3 DNA reads as TGTGCCAGCAGTGAATTGGGGAGCTCTAACTATGGCTACACCTTC.

The J gene is TRBJ2-1, the V gene TRBV20-1; D is unresolved. This CDR3 is 11 amino acids long. Germline CDR1 reads DFQATT; CDR2 reads SNEGSKA (reference sequence). The V gene lost 5 bases and the J gene lost 10 bases, with 12 bases spanning the gap. The CDR3 region is CSAYSFGEQFF. In nucleotides, the CDR3 is TGCAGTGCTTATTCTTTCGGGGAGCAGTTCTTC.

The rearrangement links TRBV7-3 to TRBJ2-7, with 9 nucleotides matching TRBD1. The J segment lost 4 bases and the V segment lost 5 bases, leaving 6 bases of the junction unmatched. The CDR3 extends over 14 amino acids. Germline lookup yields CDR1 SGHTA and CDR2 FQGTGA. The CDR3: CASSRVGQGYEQYF. DNA for the CDR3: TGTGCCAGCAGCCGGGTTGGACAGGGGTACGAGCAGTACTTC. Full variable domain (missing parts from reference TRBV7-3 and TRBJ2-7): GAGVSQTPSNKVTEKGKYVELRCDPISGHTALYWYRQSLGQGPEFLIYFQGTGAADDSGLPNDRFFAVRPEGSVSTLKIQRTERGDSAVYLCASSRVGQGYEQYFGPGTRLTVT.

This sequence joins TRBV9 and TRBJ1-6; 9 nucleotides match TRBD1. Germline CDR1 is SGDLS and CDR2 is YYNGEE. The CDR3 spans 18 residues. The V segment lost 4 bases and the J segment 3 bases; nucleotides outside the gene matches: 11. CDR3 bases: TGTGCCAGCAGCCCCCCTCCGGACAGGGGAAACTATAATTCACCCCTCCACTTT. This codes for CASSPPPDRGNYNSPLHF.

The chain has TRBV3-1 (or the pseudogene TRBV3-2) and TRBJ2-7; D is possibly TRBD2 (6 bases). V lost 7 bases and J 6 bases, leaving 13 bases between the germline ends. The length of the CDR3 is 12 residues. Per germline, CDR1 LGHDT and CDR2 YNNKEL (reference sequence). CDR3 sequence: CASKLGGGEQYF. The CDR3 nucleotides are TGTGCCAGCAAGTTGGGGGGTGGCGAGCAGTACTTC.

The chain links TRBV9 to TRBJ2-3, with D unclear. CDR1 is SGDLS, CDR2 YYNGEE, per germline. With 2 bases removed from V and 0 bases from J, the gap between germline ends came to 16 bases. The CDR3 consists of 17 residues. As DNA, the CDR3 is TGTGCCAGCAGCGTGTCTAGACCACCCATGAGCACAGATACGCAGTATTTT. Translating gives CASSVSRPPMSTDTQYF.

This rearrangement joins TRBV7-3 to TRBJ2-5; D is possibly TRBD1 (6 bases). Trimming shortened V by 5 bases and J by 5 bases, and 15 bases separated the two germline ends. Per germline, CDR1 SGHTA and CDR2 FQGTGA. The CDR3 covers 14 residues. The CDR3 protein is CASSLAGVRETQYF. CDR3 nucleotides: TGTGCCAGCAGCCTCGCAGGGGTCCGCGAGACCCAGTACTTC.

The chain recombines TRBV15 with TRBJ2-7, with 13 nucleotides matching TRBD2. J gave up 2 bases and V 1 base, and 11 bases lay outside the gene matches. CDR3 length: 19 residues. Germline V CDR1 and CDR2: LNHNV, YYDKDF (reference sequence). In DNA, the CDR3 is TGTGCCACCAGCAGAGCCACCGGGACTAGCGGGGCCTCAACCTACGAGCAGTACTTC. This gives the protein CATSRATGTSGASTYEQYF.

The chain recombines TRBV2 with TRBJ2-7; 9 bases are a match to TRBD2. Germline loops: CDR1 SNHLY, CDR2 FYNNEI. Losses at the gene ends were 1 base for V and 6 bases for J; bases not matched to a gene: 13. The CDR3 runs 17 residues. The CDR3 bases are TGTGCCAGCAGTGAAGTAACTGGTAGCGGGGGATGGGGCGAGCAGTACTTC. Translating it yields CASSEVTGSGGWGEQYF.

The chain recombines TRBV4-1 with TRBJ1-5; tentatively, D is TRBD1 (5 bases). The CDR3 has 19 amino acids. Trimming removed 1 base from V and 9 bases from J, with 28 bases in between. Germline V gene data show CDR1 as MGHRA and CDR2 as YSYEKL. CDR3 region: CASSQGHLPTRRGGLPQHF. CDR3 DNA: TGCGCCAGCAGCCAAGGCCACTTACCGACGCGTAGGGGCGGTTTGCCCCAGCATTTT.

This sequence joins TRBV5-1 and TRBJ1-1; the D gene is possibly TRBD1 (5 bases). Germline lookup yields CDR1 SGHRS and CDR2 YFSETQ. This CDR3 region has 15 residues. Trimming removed 4 bases at V and 0 bases at J, with 13 bases between. CDR3 DNA: TGCGCCAGCAGCACCCAGACAGCCATGAACACTGAAGCTTTCTTT. It encodes CASSTQTAMNTEAFF.

The gene calls are TRBV7-3 and TRBJ2-3; 8 nucleotides align to TRBD1. Trimming cost V 4 bases and J 5 bases; bases outside gene matches: 5. The CDR3 is made up of 14 amino acids. The germline CDR1 and CDR2 sequences are SGHTA and FQGTGA. CDR3 bases: TGTGCCAGCAGCTCCGGACAGGGCAGAGATACGCAGTATTTT. It translates to CASSSGQGRDTQYF. The variable domain in full, completed from reference TRBV7-3 and TRBJ2-3, reads GAGVSQTPSNKVTEKGKYVELRCDPISGHTALYWYRQSLGQGPEFLIYFQGTGAADDSGLPNDRFFAVRPEGSVSTLKIQRTERGDSAVYLCASSSGQGRDTQYFGPGTRLTVL.

The chain couples TRBV7-2 to TRBJ2-1, with a tentative D call TRBD2 (6 bases). Germline assignment: CDR1 SGHTA and CDR2 FQGNSA. CDR3 length: 15 residues. V was trimmed by 4 bases and J by 5 bases, leaving 15 bases between them. The CDR3 sequence is CASSSPSGLHNEQFF. CDR3 DNA sequence: TGTGCCAGCAGCTCACCCTCGGGACTCCACAATGAGCAGTTCTTC.

The chain employs TRBV23-1 and TRBJ1-6; tentatively, D is TRBD1 (5 bases). TRBV23-1 is labeled an ORF, and its function is uncertain. The CDR3 contains 13 residues. V lost 3 bases and J 14 bases, leaving 14 bases between the germline ends. Written as DNA, the CDR3 is TGCGCCAGCAGTCAGCCCCGGGGGATCGCCCTCCACTTT. Translating gives CASSQPRGIALHF.

The chain recombines TRBV6-5 with TRBJ2-3; D is unclear. The CDR3 length is 13 residues. Trimming left V 7 bases short and J 1 base short, with 9 bases between. Germline CDR1 MNHEY, CDR2 SVGAGI. CDR3 in DNA: TGTGCCAGCACGAGTGCGGGCACAGATACGCAGTATTTT. It specifies CASTSAGTDTQYF.